This T cell receptor beta chain is drawn from a study of CD8 T cells in ankylosing spondylitis. Findings and limits, study-wide: The authors reported significant enrichment of disease-linked clones in matched ankylosing spondylitis synovial fluid. A motif of 7 or 8 highly homologous TCR beta variants was seen as apparently characteristic of ankylosing spondylitis blood. A CD8+ phenotype characterized the disease-linked clones, which were relatively rare in peripheral blood.

Quantitative 5'-RACE with molecular barcodes produced the TCR beta libraries. TCRdb independently ran MiXCR on the 5' RACE reads; one entry per CDR3 protein. The sample yields some 840,000 distinct CDR3 sequences, roughly 10% seen once. A word on this clonotype: Antigen unknown.

This sequence was found in a male donor with ankylosing spondylitis. What was sequenced was blood, either unsorted or a sorted T cell fraction (not recorded which).

DNA of the CDR3: TGTGCCAGCAGTTTTGGGGACAGGAGATACAATGAGCAGTTCTTC. Translated: CASSFGDRRYNEQFF. V gene TRBV28 combines with J gene TRBJ2-1; the match to TRBD1 covers 8 bases. The CDR3 extends over 15 amino acids. Germline V CDR1 and CDR2: MDHEN, SYDVKM. Unmatched junction bases numbered 5, after V lost 3 bases and J lost 4 bases.